These 17 T cell receptor beta chains originate from one sample sequenced in a study of identical twins. TCRdb processed the 5' RACE reads anew with MiXCR; each CDR3 protein has one entry. The repertoire holds fewer than 450,000 distinct CDR3 sequences, with 9% to 10% as singletons. Sequencing input: naive T cells sorted from blood. The source of these receptors is a woman aged 45-65 years in good health.

The chain recombines TRBV9 with TRBJ2-7; TRBD2 aligns across 7 bases. V lost 0 bases and J lost 3; bases outside the gene matches: 6. CDR1 and CDR2 from the germline V gene are SGDLS and YYNGEE. This CDR3 spans 15 amino acids. CDR3 DNA: TGTGCCAGCAGCGTAGGGGAGGGCCCGAACTACGAGCAGTACTTC. This sequence encodes CASSVGEGPNYEQYF.

The chain recombines TRBV12-3 or TRBV12-4 with TRBJ2-7, with D perhaps TRBD1 or TRBD2 (5 bases each). Between the trimmed V and J ends, which lost 7 bases and 3 bases, there was a span of 10 bases. The CDR3 extends over 12 amino acids. CDR3 bases: TGTGCCAGCACCTGGGGGTACTACGAGCAGTACGTC. Its protein product is CASTWGYYEQYV.

The rearrangement joins TRBV28 to TRBJ2-3; 7 positions match TRBD2. Germline CDR1 is MDHEN and CDR2 is SYDVKM. V lost 7 bases, J lost 5 bases, and 9 bases stayed unmatched. The CDR3 length is 14 residues. CDR3 loop: CASTLGGSLDTQYF. The CDR3 region has the DNA TGTGCCAGCACCCTGGGAGGGTCACTAGATACGCAGTATTTT.

Ten or more counts support this clonotype. The chain carries TRBV4-2 and TRBJ1-5, with TRBD1 as a possible D gene (5 bases). Germline V gene data show CDR1 as LGHNA and CDR2 as YNFKEQ. The CDR3 spans 16 residues. Between the trimmed V and J ends, which lost 4 bases and 5 bases, there was a span of 18 bases. The CDR3: CASSRQGGEIYQPQHF. CDR3 sequence (DNA): TGTGCCAGCAGCCGGCAGGGTGGGGAAATATATCAGCCCCAGCATTTT.

This clonotype was counted between two and nine times. The DNA of the CDR3 is TGTGCCAGCAGTGCCTGGGAGGCCAAAAACATTCAGTACTTC. It encodes CASSAWEAKNIQYF. The rearrangement joins TRBV6-1 to TRBJ2-4; possible D gene TRBD2, 5 bases. The CDR3 length is 14 residues. Trimming removed 4 bases at V and 1 base at J, with 8 bases between. The germline gives CDR1 MNHNS, CDR2 SASEGT.

V usage is TRBV14 and J usage is TRBJ2-1; D is undetermined. CDR1 and CDR2 from the germline V gene are SGHDN and FVKESK. This CDR3 is 19 amino acids long. Trimming pared 0 bases from V and 1 base from J, leaving 19 bases between. CDR3 protein: CASSQEVGFPRVSYNEQFF. The CDR3 nucleotides read TGTGCCAGCAGCCAAGAGGTCGGCTTTCCACGGGTTTCCTACAATGAGCAGTTCTTC.

V and J are TRBV11-2 and TRBJ2-4, with D maybe TRBD1 (5 bases). This CDR3 comprises 15 residues. Germline V gene sequence: CDR1 SGHAT, CDR2 FQNNGV. V was clipped by 5 bases and J by 7 bases, with 18 bases between them. Written as DNA, the CDR3 is TGTGCCAGCAGCCGCCGGACAACTCCAATGAACATTCAGTACTTC. It codes for CASSRRTTPMNIQYF.

In this sample, this clonotype turned up many times. The chain links TRBV9 to TRBJ2-3; either TRBD1 or TRBD2 may fit D (5 bases each). Deletions cut 0 bases from V and 1 base from J, with 9 bases between. Germline CDR1 reads SGDLS; CDR2 reads YYNGEE. The CDR3 runs to 15 residues. The CDR3 nucleotides are TGTGCCAGCAGCGTAGATGGGACCCGCACAGATACGCAGTATTTT. The encoded protein is CASSVDGTRTDTQYF.

The sample holds a few counts of this clonotype. The chain links TRBV3-1 to TRBJ2-1; a possible D gene is TRBD1 (6 bases). CDR3 size: 12 residues. Looked up from germline, CDR1 is LGHDT and CDR2 is YNNKEL (reference sequence). The V gene lost 4 bases and the J gene lost 8 bases, with 9 bases spanning the gap. The DNA of the CDR3 is TGTGCCAGCAGCCTGGGGGCAGATGAGCAGTTCTTC. Protein product: CASSLGADEQFF.

This clonotype occurred a few times. V is TRBV10-2 and J is TRBJ2-1; 7 bases match TRBD2. Germline V CDR1 and CDR2: WSHSY, SAAADI. The junction had 6 bases not matched to a gene; V was cut back by 4 bases and J by 0 bases. CDR3 length equals 16 residues. The CDR3 nucleotides are TGCGCCAGCAGTGGGACTAGGTTGGGCTCCTACAATGAGCAGTTCTTC. Translated, it gives CASSGTRLGSYNEQFF.

The chain couples TRBV12-3 or TRBV12-4 to TRBJ1-2; weak D call: TRBD1 (6 bases). The CDR3 sequence is 14 residues long. The V end lost 5 bases, the J end lost 6 bases, and 16 bases lay between the germline ends. The CDR3 is CASSPRQAWNGYTF. For the CDR3, the DNA is TGTGCCAGCAGTCCCCGACAGGCTTGGAATGGCTACACCTTC.

In its sample, this clonotype was seen a few times. V usage is TRBV7-6 and J usage is TRBJ1-6; 10 nucleotides line up with TRBD1. Germline V gene lookup returns CDR1 SGHVS and CDR2 FNYEAQ. The CDR3 length is 14 residues. V was clipped by 5 bases and J by 8 bases; unmatched bases: 3. The CDR3 bases are TGTGCCAGCAGCGTAGGACAGGGGGATTCACCCCTCCACTTT. Translated, it gives CASSVGQGDSPLHF.

The V call is TRBV18, the J call TRBJ2-7; D is undetermined. Germline V gene data show CDR1 as KGHSH and CDR2 as LQKENI. The CDR3 runs 13 residues. V was cut by 2 bases and J by 2 bases, with 7 bases left in between. The CDR3 nucleotides are TGTGCCAGCTCACCATCCGAAACCTACGAGCAGTACTTC. Residues: CASSPSETYEQYF.

This clonotype has just a few counts. The chain recombines TRBV20-1 with TRBJ2-1; possible D gene TRBD2, 6 bases. The V end was cut by 3 bases, the J end by 0 bases, with 12 bases between. This CDR3 region has 15 residues. The V gene's germline CDR1 is DFQATT and CDR2 SNEGSKA (reference sequence). The CDR3 DNA follows: TGCAGTGCTAGTGGGACTGCGGCCTCCTACAATGAGCAGTTCTTC. It yields the protein CSASGTAASYNEQFF.

This clonotype appeared many times. The chain employs TRBV5-1 and TRBJ2-1, with 9 positions matching TRBD2. Germline V gene sequence: CDR1 SGHRS, CDR2 YFSETQ. With 7 bases clipped from V and 4 bases from J, the junction kept 9 bases outside the gene matches. The CDR3 has 15 residues. CDR3 nucleotides: TGCGCCAGCTTGCTCGGGACTAGCACTTACAATGAGCAGTTCTTC. It specifies CASLLGTSTYNEQFF.

The chain combines TRBV3-1 with TRBJ1-2, with D uncertain. The V end lost 5 bases, the J end lost 3 bases, and 16 bases lay between the germline ends. Germline V gene lookup returns CDR1 LGHDT and CDR2 YNNKEL (reference sequence). This CDR3 region has 15 residues. Here the CDR3 DNA reads TGTGCCAGCAGCAAGAAAACGACGTTCCACTATGGCTACACCTTC. This encodes CASSKKTTFHYGYTF.

This sequence joins TRBV24-1 and TRBJ2-5; D is possibly TRBD2 (7 bases). V lost 3 bases, J lost 3 bases, and 13 bases lay in between. Germline loops: CDR1 KGHDR, CDR2 SFDVKD. The CDR3 has 15 residues. The CDR3 bases are TGTGCCACCAGTGATGGGGGGGGCCGAAAAGAGACCCAGTACTTC. It encodes CATSDGGGRKETQYF.